The entry below gives a single T cell receptor beta chain sequence along with its context. Germline V lookup: CDR1 SGHRS, CDR2 YFSETQ. This CDR3 region has 16 residues. Trimming took off 3 bases at V and 4 bases at J, with 20 bases between the two ends. The PCR ran on 60 Vbeta and 13 Jbeta primers. Libraries were prepared by immunoSEQ multiplex PCR; TCRdb keeps only in-frame clonotypes and omits some of them. Of some 35,000 clones listed, almost 70% are singletons. These data are taken from a study of cytomegalovirus exposure and HLA in healthy donors. The chain couples TRBV5-1 to TRBJ2-7, with a tentative D call TRBD1 (6 bases). The sequencing sample was made of PBMCs. This clonotype was sampled from a man aged 25 to 45 in good health and CMV-seronegative. In DNA, the CDR3 is TGCGCCAGCAGCTCCAATCAGGGGCCACCTCTTTACGAGCAGTACTTC. Encoded protein: CASSSNQGPPLYEQYF.